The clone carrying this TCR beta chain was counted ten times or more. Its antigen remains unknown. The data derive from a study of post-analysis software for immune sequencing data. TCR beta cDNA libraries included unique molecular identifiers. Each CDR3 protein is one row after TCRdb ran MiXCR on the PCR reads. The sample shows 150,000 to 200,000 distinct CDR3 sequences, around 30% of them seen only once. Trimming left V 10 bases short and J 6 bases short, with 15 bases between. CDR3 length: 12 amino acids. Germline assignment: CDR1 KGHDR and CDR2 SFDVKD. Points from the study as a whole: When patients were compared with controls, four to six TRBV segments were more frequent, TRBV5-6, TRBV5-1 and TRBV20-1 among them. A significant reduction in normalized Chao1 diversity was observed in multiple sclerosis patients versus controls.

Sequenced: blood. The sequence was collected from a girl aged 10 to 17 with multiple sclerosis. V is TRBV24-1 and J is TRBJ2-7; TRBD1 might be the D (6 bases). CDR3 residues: CATSPGAGEQYF. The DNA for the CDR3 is TGTGCCACGTCTCCAGGGGCCGGCGAGCAGTACTTC.